This TCR beta chain was identified in a study of OX40 agonist ivuxolimab in advanced cancers. On the study more broadly: The study reported partial responses in three patients: one hepatocellular carcinoma, two cutaneous melanoma. General study findings and limits: On average, a greater number of expanded clones characterised CD8+ T cells relative to CD4+. Both blood CD4+ and CD8+ T cells showed clonal growth by week 6 at 0.1 to 3.0 mg/kg.

CDR3 size: 13 residues. V dropped 6 bases and J dropped 13; count of bases not matched to a gene: 8. Per germline, CDR1 WNHNN and CDR2 SYGVQD (reference sequence). The method was immunoSEQ multiplex PCR; TCRdb's version includes in-frame clones alone and lacks a portion of them. The data hold tens of thousands of clones, with more than 80% observed a single time. For this clone: Antigen: not known.

The V and J genes are TRBV10-1 and TRBJ1-6, with TRBD1 matching 8 bases. The material was CD4+ or CD8+ T cells sorted from blood, obtained in a trial of the OX40 agonist ivuxolimab. This sequence was found in an adult with an advanced solid tumor such as melanoma, head and neck, liver or kidney cancer. The chain's CDR3 is CASRTGTGAPLHF. Written as DNA, the CDR3 is TGCGCCAGCAGGACCGGGACAGGCGCCCCCCTCCACTTT.